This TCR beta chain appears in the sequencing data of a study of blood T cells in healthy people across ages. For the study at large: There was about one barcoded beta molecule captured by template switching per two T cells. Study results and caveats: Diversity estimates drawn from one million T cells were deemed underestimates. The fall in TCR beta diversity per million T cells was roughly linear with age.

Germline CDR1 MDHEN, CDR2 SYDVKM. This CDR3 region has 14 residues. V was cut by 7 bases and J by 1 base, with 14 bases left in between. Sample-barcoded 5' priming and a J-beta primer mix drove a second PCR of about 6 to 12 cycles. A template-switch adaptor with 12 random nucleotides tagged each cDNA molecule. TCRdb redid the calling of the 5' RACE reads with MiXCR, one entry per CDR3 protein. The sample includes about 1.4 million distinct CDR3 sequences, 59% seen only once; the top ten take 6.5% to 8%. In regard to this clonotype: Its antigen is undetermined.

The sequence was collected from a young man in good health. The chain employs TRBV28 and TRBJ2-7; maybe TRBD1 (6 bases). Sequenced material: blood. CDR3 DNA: TGTGCCAGCAACCTCCGGCAGGGGTCCTACGAGCAGTACTTC. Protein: CASNLRQGSYEQYF.